This entry lists 7 T cell receptor beta chains sequenced from one sample in a study of cytomegalovirus exposure and HLA in healthy donors. Only in-frame clones appear in the TCRdb table, and some are missing; sequencing was by immunoSEQ multiplex PCR. The sample contains 90,000 to 110,000 clones, 86% of which appear only once. Sequencing input: PBMCs. These receptors originate from a woman between 18 and 30 years old in good health and CMV-seropositive.

The V gene is TRBV20-1, the J gene TRBJ2-5; D possibly corresponds to TRBD2 (5 bases). Germline V lookup: CDR1 DFQATT, CDR2 SNEGSKA (reference sequence). V dropped 8 bases and J dropped 10 bases, with 17 bases sitting between them. The CDR3 totals 11 residues. CDR3 loop: CSLGADGDQYF. CDR3 nucleotide sequence: TGCAGTTTGGGAGCGGATGGGGACCAGTACTTC.

The chain couples TRBV7-2 to TRBJ2-7; D remains unclear. Germline CDR1 is SGHTA and CDR2 is FQGNSA. V lost 5 bases, J lost 6 bases, and 8 bases lay in between. CDR3 length: 11 residues. As DNA, the CDR3 is TGTGCCAGCAGCCTCTACTTCGAGCAGTACTTC. Translated, it gives CASSLYFEQYF.

This clone has more than one count but fewer than ten. The V and J genes are TRBV4-2 and TRBJ2-2, with 14 nucleotides matching TRBD2. This CDR3 contains 17 residues. J was trimmed by 5 bases and V by 4 bases; bases with no gene match: 6. CDR1 is LGHNA, CDR2 YNFKEQ, per germline. CDR3 coding DNA: TGTGCCAGCAGCCGGGGGACTAGCGGGAGTGCAACCGGGGAGCTGTTTTTT. Residues: CASSRGTSGSATGELFF.

The chain has TRBV18 and TRBJ1-1; TRBD1 matches 9 bases. The V and J ends lost 5 bases and 1 base, in that order; junction bases with no gene match: 8. The germline CDR1 and CDR2 sequences are KGHSH and LQKENI. CDR3 length: 16 amino acids. CDR3 residues: CASSSYRGPENTEAFF. The CDR3 DNA sequence: TGTGCCAGCTCATCGTACAGGGGGCCCGAGAACACTGAAGCTTTCTTT.

This clone has a handful of counts. J is TRBJ2-2 and V is TRBV29-1, with D tentatively TRBD2 (5 bases). CDR3 length equals 13 residues. V lost 1 base and J lost 3, with 6 bases in between. Germline values: CDR1 SQVTM, CDR2 ANQGSEA. The CDR3 coding sequence is TGCAGCGTTGAAGGCGGGCACACCGGGGAGCTGTTTTTT. Translating it yields CSVEGGHTGELFF.

V and J are TRBV20-1 and TRBJ1-2, with D hard to call. V dropped 6 bases and J dropped 8 bases, with 13 bases sitting between them. This CDR3 is built from 11 residues. Germline CDR1 DFQATT, CDR2 SNEGSKA (reference sequence). CDR3 loop: CSAPARPGYTF. The CDR3 DNA sequence: TGCAGTGCCCCCGCCAGGCCGGGCTACACCTTC.

J is TRBJ2-5 and V is TRBV29-1; D uncertain. This CDR3 comprises 10 residues. In germline, CDR1 is SQVTM, CDR2 ANQGSEA. Deletions cut 4 bases from V and 5 bases from J, with 5 bases between. The CDR3 coding sequence is TGCAGCGTTGCTAGGGAGACCCAGTACTTC. As protein: CSVARETQYF.